This TCR beta chain was obtained from a study of metastatic and nonmetastatic thyroid tumors. About the study: Comparative analysis of repertoires was undertaken across blood and tumor or nodule tissue obtained from malignant and benign thyroid patients.

This clone was seen repeatedly, ten times or more. TCRdb re-called clones from the PCR reads using MiXCR. Of around 40,000 clones in the sample, about 17% were seen once. CDR1 and CDR2 (germline): SGHAT, FQDESV (reference sequence). This CDR3 has 18 amino acids. Trimming removed 5 bases at V and 0 bases at J, with 22 bases between. Ahead of thyroid surgery, no patient had received treatment of any kind. Sequences were obtained from blood. This receptor was taken from a male donor with papillary thyroid cancer or a benign thyroid nodule (not recorded which). Some clones in this sample may be carry-over from other donors' samples. This chain joins TRBV11-1 and TRBJ1-2, with a weak D call TRBD1 (5 bases). Here the CDR3 DNA reads TGTGCCAGCAGCCCCCGCCCGGGACTCCAGTCTACTAACTATGGCTACACCTTC. Translating gives CASSPRPGLQSTNYGYTF. Variable domain in full (rest from reference TRBV11-1 and TRBJ1-2): EAEVAQSPRYKITEKSQAVAFWCDPISGHATLYWYRQILGQGPELLVQFQDESVVDDSQLPKDRFSAERLKGVDSTLKIQPAELGDSAMYLCASSPRPGLQSTNYGYTFGSGTRLTVV.